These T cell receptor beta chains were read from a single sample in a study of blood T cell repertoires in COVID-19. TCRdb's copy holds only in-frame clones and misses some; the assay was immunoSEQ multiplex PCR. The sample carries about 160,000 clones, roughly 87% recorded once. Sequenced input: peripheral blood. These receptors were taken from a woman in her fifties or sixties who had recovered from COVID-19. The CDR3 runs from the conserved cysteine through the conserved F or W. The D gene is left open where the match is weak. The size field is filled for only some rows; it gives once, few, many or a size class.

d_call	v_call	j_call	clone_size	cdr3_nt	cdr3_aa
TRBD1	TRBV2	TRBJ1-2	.	TGTGCCAGCAGTAGACAGGGTAACTATGGCTACACCTTC	CASSRQGNYGYTF
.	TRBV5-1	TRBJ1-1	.	TGCGCCAGCAGCTTGGCTCCTTCAGGGAACACTGAAGCTTTCTTT	CASSLAPSGNTEAFF
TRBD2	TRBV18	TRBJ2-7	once	TGTGCCAGCTCCACAACGGGGGGGCCTCACGAGCAGTACTTC	CASSTTGGPHEQYF
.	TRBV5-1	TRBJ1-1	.	TGCGCCAGCAGCTTCGACTTCCTGAACACTGAAGCTTTCTTT	CASSFDFLNTEAFF
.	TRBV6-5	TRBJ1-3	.	TGTGCCAGCAGGATGGCCTCTGGAAACACCATATATTTT	CASRMASGNTIYF
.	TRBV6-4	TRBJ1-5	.	TGTGCCAGCAGTACAGGGAGCAATCAGCCCCAGCATTTT	CASSTGSNQPQHF
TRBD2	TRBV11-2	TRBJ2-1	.	TGTGCCAGCAGCGCAGTACGATCGGGGGGGTTTAATGAGCAGTTCTTC	CASSAVRSGGFNEQFF
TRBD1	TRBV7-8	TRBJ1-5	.	TGTGCCAGCAGCCGCGGCAACAGGGGGTTCAATCAGCCCCAGCATTTT	CASSRGNRGFNQPQHF
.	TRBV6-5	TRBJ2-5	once	TGTGCCAGCAGTTACTCATCAGGGTCGGAGACCCAGTACTTC	CASSYSSGSETQYF
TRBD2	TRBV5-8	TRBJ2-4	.	TGTGCCAGCAGCCGGGGACTAAAAAACATTCAGTACTTC	CASSRGLKNIQYF
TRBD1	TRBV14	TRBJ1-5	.	TGTGCCAGCAGCCCCACAGGGGGCCAGCCCCAGCATTTT	CASSPTGGQPQHF
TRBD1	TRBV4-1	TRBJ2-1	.	TGCGCCAGCAGCCAGGGACAGGGGGCATCCCCATGGGAGCAGTTCTTC	CASSQGQGASPWEQFF
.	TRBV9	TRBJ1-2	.	TGTGCCAGCAGCCCTCAAAGCGGGGCCTATGGCTACACCTTC	CASSPQSGAYGYTF
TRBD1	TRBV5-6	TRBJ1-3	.	TGTGCCAGCAGCACCGGACAGGGGGTCCGGAACACCATATATTTT	CASSTGQGVRNTIYF
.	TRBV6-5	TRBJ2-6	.	TGTGCCAGCAGTCCACAGGCCAACGTCCTGACTTTC	CASSPQANVLTF
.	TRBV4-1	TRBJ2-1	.	TGCGCCAGCAGCCAGACCCTACTAGGCTACAATGAGCAGTTCTTC	CASSQTLLGYNEQFF
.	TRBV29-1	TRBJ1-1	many	TGCAGCTTACGTCTGGGGGAGGGCACTGAAGCTTTCTTT	CSLRLGEGTEAFF
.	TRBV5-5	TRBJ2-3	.	TGTGCCAGCAGCTTGGTCAGGGGGGATGGTACAGATACGCAGTATTTT	CASSLVRGDGTDTQYF
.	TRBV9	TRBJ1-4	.	TGTGCCAGCAGCGTAGGGGGGGGCACTAATGAAAAACTGTTTTTT	CASSVGGGTNEKLFF
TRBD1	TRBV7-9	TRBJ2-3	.	TGTGCCAGCAGCCCGAGACAGGGGGCGGGTACGCAGTATTTT	CASSPRQGAGTQYF
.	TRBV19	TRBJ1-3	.	TGTGCCAGCACCCGGCGCGGTGGCTCTGGAAACACCATATATTTT	CASTRRGGSGNTIYF
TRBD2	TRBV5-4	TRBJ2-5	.	TGTGCCAGCAGCTTGGCCAGCGGGGGCGAAAAGACCCAGTACTTC	CASSLASGGEKTQYF
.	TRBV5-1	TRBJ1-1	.	TGCGCCAGCAGCTCGATGAGTTTGGACACTGAAGCTTTCTTT	CASSSMSLDTEAFF
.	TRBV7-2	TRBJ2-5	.	TGTGCCAGCAGCCATACGTCAGGTTCGGAGACCCAGTACTTC	CASSHTSGSETQYF
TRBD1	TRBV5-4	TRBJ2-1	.	TGTGCCAGCAGCTGGGGACAGGGGGCCCGCAATGAGCAGTTCTTC	CASSWGQGARNEQFF
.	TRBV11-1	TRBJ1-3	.	TGTGCCAGCAGCCCTGGGACACCCTCCTCTGGAAACACCATATATTTT	CASSPGTPSSGNTIYF
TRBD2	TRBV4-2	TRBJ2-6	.	TGTGCCAGCAGCCAAGATACTAGCGGGGGAGCTGGGGCCAACGTCCTGACTTTC	CASSQDTSGGAGANVLTF
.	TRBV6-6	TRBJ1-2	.	TGTGCCAGCAGTTCGTCAGCTAACTATGGCTACACCTTC	CASSSSANYGYTF
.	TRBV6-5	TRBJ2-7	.	TGTGCCAGCAGCACAGGGCGCGAGCAGTACTTC	CASSTGREQYF
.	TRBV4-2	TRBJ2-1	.	TGTGCCAGCAGCCAGGGCGGGACTTATAATGAGCAGTTCTTC	CASSQGGTYNEQFF
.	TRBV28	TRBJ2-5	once	TGTGCCAGCAGTTACCGGACGGGAACTCAAGAGACCCAGTACTTC	CASSYRTGTQETQYF
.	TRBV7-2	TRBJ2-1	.	TGTGCCAGCAGCTGGGACACCAGCTCCTACAATGAGCAGTTCTTC	CASSWDTSSYNEQFF
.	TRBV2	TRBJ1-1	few	TGTGCCAGCAGTGAAGACAGCTCAGGGTACACTGAAGCTTTCTTT	CASSEDSSGYTEAFF
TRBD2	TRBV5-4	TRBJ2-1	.	TGTGCCAGCAGTGACGGCGGGGGGGCAAATGAGCAGTTCTTC	CASSDGGGANEQFF
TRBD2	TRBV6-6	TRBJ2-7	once	TGTGCCAGCAGTATCAGGACTAGCGGGGGTGAGCAGTACTTC	CASSIRTSGGEQYF
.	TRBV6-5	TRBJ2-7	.	TGTGCCAGCAGTATCTCGCAGGGGCGCTGGAACGAGCAGTACTTC	CASSISQGRWNEQYF
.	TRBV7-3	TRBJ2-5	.	TGTGCCAGCAGCTTAGTGCAGGGTGTTATGGGGGAGACCCAGTACTTC	CASSLVQGVMGETQYF
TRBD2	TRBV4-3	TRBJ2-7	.	TGCGCCAGCAGCCTGGAGCGGCTAGCGGGGGGTTCCATCTACGAGCAGTACTTC	CASSLERLAGGSIYEQYF
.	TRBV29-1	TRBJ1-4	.	TGCAGCGTTGGGGGCGGACATGAAAAACTGTTTTTT	CSVGGGHEKLFF
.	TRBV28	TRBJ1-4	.	TGTGCCAGCAGTTCACCGAGACTGAAAGCGACAACTAATGAAAAACTGTTTTTT	CASSSPRLKATTNEKLFF
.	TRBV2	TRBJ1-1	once	TGTGCCAGCAGTGAACAGGGGAGTAACACTGAAGCTTTCTTT	CASSEQGSNTEAFF
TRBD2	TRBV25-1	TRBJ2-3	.	TGTGCCAGTAGAGGACTAGCGCTACCCACAGATACGCAGTATTTT	CASRGLALPTDTQYF
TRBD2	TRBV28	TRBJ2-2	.	TGTGCCAGCAGAAAGCGGGGGCAGGGGAACACCGGGGAGCTGTTTTTT	CASRKRGQGNTGELFF
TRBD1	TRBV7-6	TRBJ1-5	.	TGTGCCAGCAGCGCCGGGACAGGGGGCAATCAGCCCCAGCATTTT	CASSAGTGGNQPQHF
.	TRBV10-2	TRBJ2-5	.	TGCGCCAGCAGTGACTGGCGGTCCCAAGAGACCCAGTACTTC	CASSDWRSQETQYF
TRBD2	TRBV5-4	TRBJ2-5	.	TGTGCCAGCAGCCCCGGACTAGCGGGGGGGCGGGATAGAGAGACCCAGTACTTC	CASSPGLAGGRDRETQYF
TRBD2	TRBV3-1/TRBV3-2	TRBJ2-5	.	TGTGCCAGCAGCCGAGGGACTAGCGGGGGAGGCCAAGAGACCCAGTACTTC	CASSRGTSGGGQETQYF
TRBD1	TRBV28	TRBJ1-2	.	TGTGCCAGCAACCAACAGGGGGCTGGATACACCTTC	CASNQQGAGYTF
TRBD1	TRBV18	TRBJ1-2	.	TGTGCCAGCTCAAAAACAGGGGAAGGCTATGGCTACACCTTC	CASSKTGEGYGYTF
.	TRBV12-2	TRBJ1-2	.	TGTGCAAGTCTCCATCAGGACAGGGACTATGGCTACACCTTC	CASLHQDRDYGYTF
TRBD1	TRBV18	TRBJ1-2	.	TGTGCCAGCTCACCACCGAACAGGGGCTATGGCTACACCTTC	CASSPPNRGYGYTF
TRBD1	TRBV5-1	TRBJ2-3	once	TGCGCCAGCAGCTTAACAGGGGTGGTTGATACGCAGTATTTT	CASSLTGVVDTQYF
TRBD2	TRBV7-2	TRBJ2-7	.	TGTGCCAGCAGGCTAGCGGGGGGCTTCTACGAGCAGTACTTC	CASRLAGGFYEQYF
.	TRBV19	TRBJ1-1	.	TGTGCCAGTAGTATAGGAGGACTCTTGAACACTGAAGCTTTCTTT	CASSIGGLLNTEAFF
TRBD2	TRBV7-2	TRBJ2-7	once	TGTGCCAGCAGCCCAGGACTAGCGGGGGTGACCTACGAGCAGTACTTC	CASSPGLAGVTYEQYF
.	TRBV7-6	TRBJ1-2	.	TGTGCCAGCGCCCAGGTTCCTTTAAACTATGGCTACACCTTC	CASAQVPLNYGYTF
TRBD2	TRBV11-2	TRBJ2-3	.	TGTGCCAGCAGCTTAGGGCGGCTAGCGGTAGATACGCAGTATTTT	CASSLGRLAVDTQYF
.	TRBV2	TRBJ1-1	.	TGTGCCACCTTCCAGTATACTGAAGCTTTCTTT	CATFQYTEAFF
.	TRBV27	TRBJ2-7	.	TGTGCCAGCAGTCCATACCCTGACAGGTCCTACGAGCAGTACTTC	CASSPYPDRSYEQYF
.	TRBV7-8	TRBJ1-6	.	TGCGGAGCGGGGGCTTCCTATAATTCACCCCTCCACTTT	CGAGASYNSPLHF